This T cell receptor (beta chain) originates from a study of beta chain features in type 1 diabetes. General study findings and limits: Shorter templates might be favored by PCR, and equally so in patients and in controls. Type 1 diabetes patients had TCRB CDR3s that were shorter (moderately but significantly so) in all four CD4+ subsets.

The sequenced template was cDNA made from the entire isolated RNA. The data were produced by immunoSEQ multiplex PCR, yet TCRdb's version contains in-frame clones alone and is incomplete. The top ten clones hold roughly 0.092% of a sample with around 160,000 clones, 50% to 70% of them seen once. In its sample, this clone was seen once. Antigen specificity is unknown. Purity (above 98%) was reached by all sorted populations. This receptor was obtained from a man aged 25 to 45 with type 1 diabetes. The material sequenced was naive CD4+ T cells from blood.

The CDR3 region has the DNA TGTGCCAGCAGCGTAGGACCGTTGGGTCGGCAAGAGACCCAGTACTTC. Protein sequence: CASSVGPLGRQETQYF. The chain recombines TRBV9 with TRBJ2-5; no clear D. CDR3 length: 16 amino acids. Deletions cut 0 bases from V and 2 bases from J, with 14 bases between. The germline CDR1 and CDR2 sequences are SGDLS and YYNGEE.